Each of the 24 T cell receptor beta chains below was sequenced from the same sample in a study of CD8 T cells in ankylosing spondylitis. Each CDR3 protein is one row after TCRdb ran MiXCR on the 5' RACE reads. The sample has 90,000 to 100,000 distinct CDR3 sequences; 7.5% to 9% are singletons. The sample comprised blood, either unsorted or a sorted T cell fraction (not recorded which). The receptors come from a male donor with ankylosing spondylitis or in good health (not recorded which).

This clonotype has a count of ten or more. DNA for the CDR3: TGTGCCAGCAGCTTGCCCACCGGGGAGCTGTTTTTT. Amino acid sequence: CASSLPTGELFF. This chain joins TRBV7-2 and TRBJ2-2; D unresolved. This CDR3 has 12 amino acids. V lost 3 bases, J lost 4 bases, and 3 bases lay in between. Germline CDR1 SGHTA, CDR2 FQGNSA. Complete variable domain (other parts from reference TRBV7-2 and TRBJ2-2): GAGVSQSPSNKVTEKGKDVELRCDPISGHTALYWYRQSLGQGLEFLIYFQGNSAPDKSGLPSDRFSAERTGGSVSTLTIQRTQQEDSAVYLCASSLPTGELFFGEGSRLTVL.

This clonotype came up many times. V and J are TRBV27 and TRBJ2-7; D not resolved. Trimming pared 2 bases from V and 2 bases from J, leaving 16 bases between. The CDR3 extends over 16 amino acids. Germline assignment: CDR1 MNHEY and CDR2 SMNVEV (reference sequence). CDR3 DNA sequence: TGTGCCAGCAGTTTAAGGGCACTCCAGCGCCCCTACGAGCAGTACTTC. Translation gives CASSLRALQRPYEQYF.

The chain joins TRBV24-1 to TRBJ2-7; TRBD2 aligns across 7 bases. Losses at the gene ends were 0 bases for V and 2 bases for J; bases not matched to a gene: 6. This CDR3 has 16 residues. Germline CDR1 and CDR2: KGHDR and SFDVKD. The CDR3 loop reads CATSDLRGRGPYEQYF. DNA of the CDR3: TGTGCCACCAGTGATTTGCGCGGGAGAGGCCCCTACGAGCAGTACTTC.

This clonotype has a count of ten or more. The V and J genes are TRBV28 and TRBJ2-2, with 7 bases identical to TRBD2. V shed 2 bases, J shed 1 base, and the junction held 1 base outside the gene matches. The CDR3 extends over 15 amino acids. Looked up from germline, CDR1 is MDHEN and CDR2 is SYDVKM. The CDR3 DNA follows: TGTGCCAGCAGTTTACTAGCGGTGAACACCGGGGAGCTGTTTTTT. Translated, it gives CASSLLAVNTGELFF.

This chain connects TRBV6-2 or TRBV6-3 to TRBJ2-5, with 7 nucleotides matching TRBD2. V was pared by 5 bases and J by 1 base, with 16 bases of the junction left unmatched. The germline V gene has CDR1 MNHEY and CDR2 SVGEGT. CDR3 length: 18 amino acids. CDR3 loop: CASSPSVIAGHRQETQYF. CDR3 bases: TGTGCCAGCAGTCCCTCCGTTATAGCGGGTCACCGCCAAGAGACCCAGTACTTC.

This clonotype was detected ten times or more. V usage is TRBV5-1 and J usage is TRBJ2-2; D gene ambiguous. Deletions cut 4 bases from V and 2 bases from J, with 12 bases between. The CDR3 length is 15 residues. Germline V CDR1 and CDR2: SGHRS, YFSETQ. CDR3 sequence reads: CASSIRTANTGELFF. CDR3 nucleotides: TGCGCCAGCAGCATAAGGACGGCAAACACCGGGGAGCTGTTTTTT. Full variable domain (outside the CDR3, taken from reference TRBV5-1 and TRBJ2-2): KAGVTQTPRYLIKTRGQQVTLSCSPISGHRSVSWYQQTPGQGLQFLFEYFSETQRNKGNFPGRFSGRQFSNSRSEMNVSTLELGDSALYLCASSIRTANTGELFFGEGSRLTVL.

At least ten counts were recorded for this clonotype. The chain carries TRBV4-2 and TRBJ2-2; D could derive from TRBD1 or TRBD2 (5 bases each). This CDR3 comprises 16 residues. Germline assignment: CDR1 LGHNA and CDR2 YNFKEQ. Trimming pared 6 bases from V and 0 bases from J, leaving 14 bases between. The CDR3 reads CASSPEGRTNTGELFF. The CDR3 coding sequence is TGTGCCAGCAGTCCTGAGGGACGGACGAACACCGGGGAGCTGTTTTTT.

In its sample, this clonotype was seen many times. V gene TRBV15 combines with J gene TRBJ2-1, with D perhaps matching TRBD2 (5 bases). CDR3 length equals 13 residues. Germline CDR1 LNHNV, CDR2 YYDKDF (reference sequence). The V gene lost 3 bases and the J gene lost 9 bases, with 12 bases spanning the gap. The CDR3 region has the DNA TGTGCCACCAGCAGTCGGGGAGCGATTGAGCAGTTCTTC. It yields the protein CATSSRGAIEQFF.

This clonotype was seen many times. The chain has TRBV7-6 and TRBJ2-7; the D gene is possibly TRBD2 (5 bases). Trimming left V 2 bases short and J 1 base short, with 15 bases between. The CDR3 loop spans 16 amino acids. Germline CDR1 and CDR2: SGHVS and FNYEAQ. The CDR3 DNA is TGTGCCAGCAGCTTAAGTGGGGTTGGCGGGTCCTACGAGCAGTACTTC. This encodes CASSLSGVGGSYEQYF. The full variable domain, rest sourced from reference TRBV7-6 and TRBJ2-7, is GAGVSQSPRYKVTKRGQDVALRCDPISGHVSLYWYRQALGQGPEFLTYFNYEAQQDKSGLPNDRFSAERPEGSISTLTIQRTEQRDSAMYRCASSLSGVGGSYEQYFGPGTRLTVT.

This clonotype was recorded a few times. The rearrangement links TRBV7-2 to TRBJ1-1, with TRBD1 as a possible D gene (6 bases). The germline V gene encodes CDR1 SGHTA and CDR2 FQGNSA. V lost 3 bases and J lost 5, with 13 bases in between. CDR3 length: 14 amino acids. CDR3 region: CASSFDGGRTEAFF. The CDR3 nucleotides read TGTGCCAGCAGCTTTGACGGGGGCAGGACTGAAGCTTTCTTT.

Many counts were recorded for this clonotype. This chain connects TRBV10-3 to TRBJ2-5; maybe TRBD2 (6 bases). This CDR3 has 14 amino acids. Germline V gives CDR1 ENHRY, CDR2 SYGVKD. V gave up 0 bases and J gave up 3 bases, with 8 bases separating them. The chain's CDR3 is CAISESGGKETQYF. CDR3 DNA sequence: TGTGCCATCAGTGAGTCGGGGGGAAAAGAGACCCAGTACTTC.

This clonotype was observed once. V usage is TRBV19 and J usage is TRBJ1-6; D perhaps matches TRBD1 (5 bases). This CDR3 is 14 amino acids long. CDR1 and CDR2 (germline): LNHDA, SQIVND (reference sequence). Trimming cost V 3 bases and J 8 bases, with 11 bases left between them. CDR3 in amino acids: CASSMGQEYSPLHF. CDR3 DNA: TGTGCCAGTAGTATGGGGCAAGAATATTCACCCCTCCACTTT.

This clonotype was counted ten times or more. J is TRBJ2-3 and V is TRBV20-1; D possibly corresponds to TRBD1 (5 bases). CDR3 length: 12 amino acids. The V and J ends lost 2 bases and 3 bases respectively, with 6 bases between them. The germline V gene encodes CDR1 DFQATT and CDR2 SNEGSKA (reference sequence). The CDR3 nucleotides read TGCAGTGCTAGACAGGGAACAGATACGCAGTATTTT. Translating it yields CSARQGTDTQYF.

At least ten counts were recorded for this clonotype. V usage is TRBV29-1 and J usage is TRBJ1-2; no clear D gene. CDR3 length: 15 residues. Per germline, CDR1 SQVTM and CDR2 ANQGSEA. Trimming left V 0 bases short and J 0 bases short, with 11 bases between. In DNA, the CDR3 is TGCAGCGTTGAAGACTGGGCAGAAGCTAACTATGGCTACACCTTC. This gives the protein CSVEDWAEANYGYTF.

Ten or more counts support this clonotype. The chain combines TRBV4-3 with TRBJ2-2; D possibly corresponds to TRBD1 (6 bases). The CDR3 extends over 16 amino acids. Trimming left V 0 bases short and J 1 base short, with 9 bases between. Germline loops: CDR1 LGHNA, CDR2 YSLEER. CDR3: CASSQEGHRNTGELFF. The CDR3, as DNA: TGCGCCAGCAGCCAAGAGGGACATAGGAACACCGGGGAGCTGTTTTTT.

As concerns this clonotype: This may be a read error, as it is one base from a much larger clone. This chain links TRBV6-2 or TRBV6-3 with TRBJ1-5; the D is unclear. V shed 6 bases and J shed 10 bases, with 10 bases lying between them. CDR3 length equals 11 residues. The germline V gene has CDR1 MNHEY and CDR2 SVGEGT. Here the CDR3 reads CASSHLEPQHF. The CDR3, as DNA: TGTGCCAGCAGCCACCTCGAACCCCAGCATTTT.

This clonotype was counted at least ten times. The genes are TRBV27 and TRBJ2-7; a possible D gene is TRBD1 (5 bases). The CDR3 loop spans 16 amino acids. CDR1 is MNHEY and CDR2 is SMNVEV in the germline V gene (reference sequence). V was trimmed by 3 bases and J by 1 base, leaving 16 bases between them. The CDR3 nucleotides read TGTGCCAGCAGTTTGGACAAGACTGGCTTTTCCTACGAGCAGTACTTC. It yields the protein CASSLDKTGFSYEQYF.

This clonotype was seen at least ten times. The CDR3 protein is CAWLPWAPKYQETQYF. The DNA of the CDR3 is TGTGCCTGGCTTCCTTGGGCCCCCAAGTACCAAGAGACCCAGTACTTC. The chain is built from TRBV19 and TRBJ2-5; no clear D gene. The V end lost 11 bases, the J end lost 0 bases, and 22 bases lay between the germline ends. Germline V gene data show CDR1 as LNHDA and CDR2 as SQIVND (reference sequence). The CDR3 is 16 amino acids.

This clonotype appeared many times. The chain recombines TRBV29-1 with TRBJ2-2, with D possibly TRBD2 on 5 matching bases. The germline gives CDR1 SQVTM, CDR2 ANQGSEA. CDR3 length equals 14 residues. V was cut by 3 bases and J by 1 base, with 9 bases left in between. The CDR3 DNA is TGCAGCGTTGAGAGCGGCGAGAACACCGGGGAGCTGTTTTTT. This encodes CSVESGENTGELFF.

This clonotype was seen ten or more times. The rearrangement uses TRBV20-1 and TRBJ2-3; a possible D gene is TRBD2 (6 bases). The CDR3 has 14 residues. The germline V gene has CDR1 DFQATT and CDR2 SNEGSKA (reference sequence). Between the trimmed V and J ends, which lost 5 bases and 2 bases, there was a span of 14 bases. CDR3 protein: CSAWRGGFTDTQYF. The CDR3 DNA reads TGCAGTGCTTGGCGGGGCGGGTTCACAGATACGCAGTATTTT.

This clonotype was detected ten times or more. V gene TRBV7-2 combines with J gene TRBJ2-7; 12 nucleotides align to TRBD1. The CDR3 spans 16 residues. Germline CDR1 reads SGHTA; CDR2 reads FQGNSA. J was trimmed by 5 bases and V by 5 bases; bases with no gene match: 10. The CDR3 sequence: CASSPVGTGGWDEQYF. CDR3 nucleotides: TGTGCCAGCAGCCCTGTCGGGACAGGGGGCTGGGACGAGCAGTACTTC.

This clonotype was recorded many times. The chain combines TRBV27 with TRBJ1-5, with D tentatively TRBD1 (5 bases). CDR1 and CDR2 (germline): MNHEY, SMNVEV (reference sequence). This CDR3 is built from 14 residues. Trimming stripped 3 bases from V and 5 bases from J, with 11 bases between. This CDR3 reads CASSLRRGDQPQHF. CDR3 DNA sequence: TGTGCCAGCAGTTTGAGGAGGGGAGATCAGCCCCAGCATTTT.

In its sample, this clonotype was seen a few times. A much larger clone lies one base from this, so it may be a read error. CDR3 residues: CASSQGNHRYCNEQFF. CDR3 sequence (DNA): TGCGCCAGCAGCCAAGGGAACCATAGATACTGCAATGAGCAGTTCTTC. The chain recombines TRBV4-3 with TRBJ2-1; D remains unclear. Germline lookup yields CDR1 LGHNA and CDR2 YSLEER. Trimming pared 1 base from V and 6 bases from J, leaving 16 bases between. The CDR3 has 16 residues.

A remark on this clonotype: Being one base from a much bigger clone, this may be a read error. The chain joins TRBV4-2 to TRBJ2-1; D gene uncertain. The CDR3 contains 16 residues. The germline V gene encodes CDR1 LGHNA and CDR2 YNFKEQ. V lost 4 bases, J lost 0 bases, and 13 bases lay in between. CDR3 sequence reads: CASSREKVSSYNEQFF. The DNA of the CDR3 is TGTGCCAGCAGCCGAGAGAAAGTGAGCTCCTACAATGAGCAGTTCTTC.